A single sample gave rise to the 29 T cell receptor beta chains below, sequenced in a study of patients and donors after allogeneic stem cell transplantation (dated by TCRdb to about 2020). Libraries were made using RT-PCR. TCRdb records NextSeq 550 as the sequencer. TCRdb redid the processing of the public reads, applying fastp at Q25 and MiXCR, and retained in-frame beta chains. A single entry per CDR3 protein holds the most common genes and DNA from its merged rows. The sample table lists some 960,000 distinct CDR3 sequences, about 20% of them with a count of one. The top ten hold 5% to 7.5% of the sample. The specimen was blood, either unsorted or a sorted T cell fraction (not recorded which). Receptors were obtained from a human donor who was either an allogeneic HSCT recipient or a stem cell or donor lymphocyte infusion donor (not recorded which). It is not recorded whose cells these are; they may come from a transplant donor.

This CDR3 is CATSRAGGADTQYF. The CDR3 DNA reads as TGTGCCACCTCGAGGGCGGGAGGGGCAGATACGCAGTATTTT. V usage is TRBV6-1 and J usage is TRBJ2-3, with 9 bases fitting TRBD2. The CDR3 sequence is 14 residues long. The V and J ends lost 10 bases and 4 bases, in that order; junction bases with no gene match: 9. Germline V gene data show CDR1 as MNHNS and CDR2 as SASEGT.

The table lists this clonotype with a few counts. This chain uses TRBV21-1 with TRBJ2-1; TRBD2 is the table's D call, not checked against the DNA. TRBV21-1 is classified as a pseudogene. This CDR3 contains 15 residues. DNA of the CDR3: TGTGCCAGCAGCGCCCCGCTAGCGGGAGGGAATGAGCAGTTCTTC. Protein sequence: CASSAPLAGGNEQFF.

This clonotype was seen ten or more times. The chain carries TRBV29-1 and TRBJ2-1; 8 positions agree with TRBD2. The trim removed 4 bases at V and 8 bases at J, leaving 4 bases unmatched. The CDR3 has 12 amino acids. Germline CDR1 and CDR2: SQVTM and ANQGSEA. CDR3 amino acids: CSVVPSGYEQFF. CDR3 nucleotides: TGCAGCGTTGTGCCTAGCGGGTATGAGCAGTTCTTC.

This clonotype was seen repeatedly, ten times or more. V usage is TRBV10-3 and J usage is TRBJ2-7, with 9 bases matching TRBD1. Trimming removed 6 bases from V and 10 bases from J; junction bases left unmatched: 7. CDR3 length: 12 amino acids. CDR1 and CDR2 (germline): ENHRY, SYGVKD. This CDR3 reads CAIREGQGLQYF. CDR3 bases: TGTGCCATCAGGGAGGGACAGGGCCTTCAGTACTTC.

This clonotype occurred many times. The rearrangement joins TRBV12-3 or TRBV12-4 to TRBJ1-6; D possibly corresponds to TRBD1 (6 bases). V was shortened by 2 bases and J by 10 bases, with 12 bases between the two germline ends. This CDR3 has 14 residues. CDR3 residues: CASSLRQVESPLHF. Here the CDR3 DNA reads TGTGCCAGCAGTTTACGACAGGTTGAGTCACCCCTCCACTTT.

This clonotype was detected only a few times. This sequence joins TRBV9 and TRBJ2-5, with D perhaps matching TRBD2 (6 bases). CDR3 length: 15 amino acids. CDR1 and CDR2 from the germline V gene are SGDLS and YYNGEE. The germline V and J ends were trimmed by 4 bases and 2 bases, with 15 bases remaining between them. The CDR3 here is CASSIGWGEQETQYF. CDR3 bases: TGTGCCAGCAGCATCGGGTGGGGGGAGCAAGAGACCCAGTACTTC.

V gene TRBV19 combines with J gene TRBJ1-1; 8 nucleotides agree with TRBD1. From germline, CDR1 is LNHDA and CDR2 SQIVND (reference sequence). CDR3 length: 12 amino acids. V was pared by 7 bases and J by 8 bases, with 6 bases of the junction left unmatched. The CDR3 here is CASIPTGEEAFF. DNA of the CDR3: TGTGCCAGTATCCCGACAGGGGAGGAAGCTTTCTTT.

In its sample, this clonotype was seen a few times. The rearrangement uses TRBV21-1 and TRBJ2-7; TRBD1, the D gene given by the table, was not confirmed from the DNA. TRBV21-1 represents a pseudogene. The CDR3 length is 16 residues. Here the CDR3 DNA reads TGTGCCAGCCTGGACGGCTTCCGGGATAGGGGCTACGAGCAGTACTTC. Translation gives CASLDGFRDRGYEQYF.

The count of this clonotype is one. The rearrangement uses TRBV25-1 and TRBJ2-5, with D tentatively TRBD1 (5 bases). The germline V and J ends were trimmed by 3 bases and 2 bases, with 16 bases remaining between them. The CDR3 contains 16 residues. Germline assignment: CDR1 MGHDK and CDR2 SYGVNS. The CDR3 nucleotides read TGTGCCAGCAGTGATTTGTTTGGGGCTGCACAAGAGACCCAGTACTTC. Protein product: CASSDLFGAAQETQYF.

The rearrangement links TRBV19 to TRBJ2-5; 9 bases are shared with TRBD1. The V gene end was trimmed by 2 bases and the J gene end by 5 bases; junction bases not matched to a gene: 9. Germline CDR1 reads LNHDA; CDR2 reads SQIVND (reference sequence). The CDR3 consists of 16 residues. CDR3 coding DNA: TGTGCCAGTAGTATATCGCACAGGGGGCAGGGGGAGACCCAGTACTTC. It specifies CASSISHRGQGETQYF.

In this sample, this clonotype turned up many times. V gene TRBV12-3 or TRBV12-4 combines with J gene TRBJ2-7; D is unresolved. This CDR3 is built from 11 residues. Trimming stripped 7 bases from V and 4 bases from J, with 8 bases between. This CDR3 reads CASTLGYEQYF. CDR3 DNA sequence: TGTGCCAGCACTCTCGGGTACGAGCAGTACTTC.

The chain links TRBV29-1 to TRBJ2-5; 8 bases fit TRBD1. CDR3 size: 12 residues. The V segment lost 8 bases and the J segment 4 bases; nucleotides outside the gene matches: 6. Germline CDR1 is SQVTM and CDR2 is ANQGSEA. DNA for the CDR3: TGCAGCACAGCCAGGGGGCGAGAGACCCAGTACTTC. This encodes CSTARGRETQYF.

The CDR3 region has the DNA TGTGCCAGCAGCCAAAACGGGGGGTCCAACACCGGGGAGCTGTTTTTT. Translated: CASSQNGGSNTGELFF. This sequence joins TRBV3-1 and TRBJ2-2, with TRBD2 matching 7 bases. Trimming took 2 bases from V and 2 from J; bases not matched to a gene: 5. CDR1 LGHDT and CDR2 YNNKEL come from the germline V gene (reference sequence). The CDR3 is 16 amino acids.

The J gene is TRBJ2-3, the V gene TRBV11-2; D unresolved. The germline CDR1 and CDR2 sequences are SGHAT and FQNNGV. Trimming cost V 2 bases and J 3 bases, with 9 bases left between them. The CDR3 contains 14 residues. CDR3 DNA: TGTGCCAGCAGCTTACTGACCAGAACAGATACGCAGTATTTT. Its translation is CASSLLTRTDTQYF.

This clonotype was counted at least ten times. The chain uses TRBV24-1 and TRBJ2-2; 11 nucleotides match TRBD1. J was trimmed by 4 bases and V by 7 bases; bases with no gene match: 7. Per germline, CDR1 KGHDR and CDR2 SFDVKD. This CDR3 has 16 amino acids. DNA for the CDR3: TGTGCCACCAGCAGAGGACAGGGGGCTCCCACCGGGGAGCTGTTTTTT. Translating it yields CATSRGQGAPTGELFF.

This clonotype was recorded many times. The chain employs TRBV6-5 and TRBJ1-2, with a weak D call TRBD1 (6 bases). Germline V gives CDR1 MNHEY, CDR2 SVGAGI. The CDR3 is 14 amino acids. Trimming pared 4 bases from V and 3 bases from J, leaving 12 bases between. The CDR3, as DNA: TGTGCCAGCAGTTCAGGACAGTTGTACTATGGCTACACCTTC. Residues: CASSSGQLYYGYTF.

This clonotype was observed a few times. In nucleotides, the CDR3 is TGTGCCAGCTCACCAAAGGCTTTCTATGGCTACACCTTC. This encodes CASSPKAFYGYTF. The rearrangement joins TRBV18 to TRBJ1-2; D is unclear. This CDR3 has 13 amino acids. The germline gives CDR1 KGHSH, CDR2 LQKENI. V was trimmed by 2 bases and J by 4 bases, leaving 8 bases between them. Supplemented by reference TRBV18 and TRBJ1-2, the full variable domain reads NAGVMQNPRHLVRRRGQEARLRCSPMKGHSHVYWYRQLPEEGLKFMVYLQKENIIDESGMPKERFSAEFPKEGPSILRIQQVVRGDSAAYFCASSPKAFYGYTFGSGTRLTVV.

V usage is TRBV6-2 or TRBV6-3 and J usage is TRBJ2-3; D unclear. The germline V gene encodes CDR1 MNHEY and CDR2 SVGEGT. V lost 8 bases and J 6 bases, leaving 9 bases between the germline ends. This CDR3 contains 11 residues. CDR3 sequence: CASPQGDTQYF. CDR3 nucleotide sequence: TGTGCCAGCCCTCAAGGGGATACGCAGTATTTT.

V gene TRBV30 combines with J gene TRBJ1-2; unclear D gene. The germline V gene has CDR1 GTSNPN and CDR2 SVGIG (reference sequence). This CDR3 comprises 14 residues. V lost 5 bases to trimming and J lost 4 bases, with 17 bases between them. The CDR3 region has the DNA TGTGCCTGGTATACCCGGAGGACCCCCTATGGCTACACCTTC. Protein sequence: CAWYTRRTPYGYTF.

Many counts were recorded for this clonotype. The chain couples TRBV7-9 to TRBJ1-2; D is possibly TRBD1 (5 bases). V was pared by 5 bases and J by 4 bases, with 14 bases between. This CDR3 is 14 amino acids long. The germline CDR1 and CDR2 sequences are SEHNR and FQNEAQ (reference sequence). The CDR3: CASSLAGTGYGYTF. CDR3 nucleotide sequence: TGTGCCAGCAGCCTGGCGGGTACAGGCTATGGCTACACCTTC.

J is TRBJ1-2 and V is TRBV9; D may be TRBD1 (5 bases). The CDR3 length is 15 residues. Trimming removed 4 bases from V and 7 bases from J, with 20 bases in between. Germline assignment: CDR1 SGDLS and CDR2 YYNGEE. The CDR3, as DNA: TGTGCCAGCAGCCGCCTGAGGGGCTTTAGGCCTGGCTACACCTTC. Translating gives CASSRLRGFRPGYTF.

This sequence joins TRBV7-8 and TRBJ2-7, with D tentatively TRBD1 (7 bases). The CDR3 covers 13 residues. Germline V gene data show CDR1 as SGHVS and CDR2 as FQNEAQ. V was trimmed by 10 bases and J by 4 bases, leaving 17 bases between them. The CDR3 DNA is TGTGCCACCAAAAGGAGGGGACAGTACGAGCAGTACTTC. Its protein product is CATKRRGQYEQYF.

In this sample, this clonotype turned up many times. The gene calls are TRBV12-3 or TRBV12-4 and TRBJ1-1; 7 nucleotides match TRBD1. Unmatched junction bases numbered 7, after V lost 4 bases and J lost 5 bases. This CDR3 region has 14 residues. CDR3 in DNA: TGTGCCAGCAGTTCCCGGACAGGTAGGACTGAAGCTTTCTTT. This sequence encodes CASSSRTGRTEAFF.

The V call is TRBV9, the J call TRBJ1-1; D gene unclear. CDR1 and CDR2 from the germline V gene are SGDLS and YYNGEE. CDR3 length equals 15 residues. The germline V and J ends were trimmed by 0 bases and 1 base, with 10 bases remaining between them. CDR3 in amino acids: CASSVAPGQNTEAFF. DNA of the CDR3: TGTGCCAGCAGCGTAGCCCCTGGCCAGAACACTGAAGCTTTCTTT.

The rearrangement links TRBV6-2 or TRBV6-3 to TRBJ1-1, with TRBD1 as a possible D gene (5 bases). The CDR3 has 14 residues. The V end was cut by 3 bases, the J end by 3 bases, with 11 bases between. CDR1 and CDR2 (germline): MNHEY, SVGEGT. The CDR3 nucleotides are TGTGCCAGCAGTTATAAGAGGGGTGACACTGAAGCTTTCTTT. It translates to CASSYKRGDTEAFF.

The chain couples TRBV29-1 to TRBJ1-1; the match to TRBD1 covers 7 bases. This CDR3 has 13 amino acids. CDR1 SQVTM and CDR2 ANQGSEA come from the germline V gene. With V trimmed by 5 bases and J by 7 bases, 10 bases remained unmatched. The CDR3 protein is CSVPDRDNGEAFF. The CDR3 DNA sequence: TGCAGCGTTCCCGACAGGGACAACGGTGAAGCTTTCTTT.

This sequence joins TRBV5-1 and TRBJ2-3, with 8 bases aligning to TRBD1. This CDR3 comprises 15 residues. J was trimmed by 6 bases and V by 0 bases; bases with no gene match: 6. The germline gives CDR1 SGHRS, CDR2 YFSETQ. CDR3 nucleotides: TGCGCCAGCAGCTTGGAACAGGGGGAGCGGGATACGCAGTATTTT. This codes for CASSLEQGERDTQYF.

V usage is TRBV5-1 and J usage is TRBJ2-5; 7 bases fit TRBD2. With V trimmed by 1 base and J by 2 bases, 11 bases remained unmatched. There are 17 residues in the CDR3. Germline CDR1 reads SGHRS; CDR2 reads YFSETQ. The CDR3 is CASSLKKSGGGQETQYF. CDR3 DNA sequence: TGCGCCAGCAGCTTGAAGAAGTCGGGCGGGGGACAAGAGACCCAGTACTTC.

The V and J genes are TRBV11-1 and TRBJ1-4; TRBD1 agrees at 9 bases. Germline loops: CDR1 SGHAT, CDR2 FQDESV (reference sequence). The J segment lost 6 bases and the V segment lost 3 bases, leaving 14 bases of the junction unmatched. CDR3 length: 18 amino acids. The DNA of the CDR3 is TGTGCCAGCAGCTTTGAGGGACAGGGATCCCGCAATGATGAAAAACTGTTTTTT. This sequence encodes CASSFEGQGSRNDEKLFF.